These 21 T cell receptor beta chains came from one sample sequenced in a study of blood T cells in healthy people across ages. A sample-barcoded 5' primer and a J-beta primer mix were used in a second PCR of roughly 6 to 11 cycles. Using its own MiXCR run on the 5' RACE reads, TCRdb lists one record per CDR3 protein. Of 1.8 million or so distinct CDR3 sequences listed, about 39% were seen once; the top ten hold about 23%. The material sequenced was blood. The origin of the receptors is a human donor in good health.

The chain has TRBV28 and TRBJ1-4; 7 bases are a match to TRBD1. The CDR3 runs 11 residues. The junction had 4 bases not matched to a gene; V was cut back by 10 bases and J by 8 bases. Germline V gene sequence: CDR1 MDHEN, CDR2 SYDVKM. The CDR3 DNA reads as TGTGCCACAACAGGGGAGGAAAAACTGTTTTTT. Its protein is CATTGEEKLFF.

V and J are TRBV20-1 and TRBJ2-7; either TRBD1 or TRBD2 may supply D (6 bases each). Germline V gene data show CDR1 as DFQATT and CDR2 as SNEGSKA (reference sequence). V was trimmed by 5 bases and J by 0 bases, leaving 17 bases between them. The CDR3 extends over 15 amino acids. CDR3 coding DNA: TGCAGTGCTTTGTACAGGGCCGGGGGCTCCTACGAGCAGTACTTC. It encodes CSALYRAGGSYEQYF.

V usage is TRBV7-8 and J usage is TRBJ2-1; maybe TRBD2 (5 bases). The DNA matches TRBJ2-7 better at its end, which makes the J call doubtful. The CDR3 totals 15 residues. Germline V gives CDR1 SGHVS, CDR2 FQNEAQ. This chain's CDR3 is CASSPRSGNYNEQYF. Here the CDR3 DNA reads TGTGCCAGCAGCCCCAGGTCGGGAAATTACAATGAGCAGTACTTC.

CDR3 residues: CASSPAGTRASGEQYF. In nucleotides, the CDR3 is TGTGCCAGCAGCCCGGCCGGGACAAGGGCCTCTGGGGAGCAGTACTTC. The chain has TRBV7-8 and TRBJ2-4, with D possibly being TRBD1 (6 bases). V was clipped by 5 bases and J by 13 bases, with 27 bases between them. There are 16 residues in the CDR3. Germline loops: CDR1 SGHVS, CDR2 FQNEAQ.

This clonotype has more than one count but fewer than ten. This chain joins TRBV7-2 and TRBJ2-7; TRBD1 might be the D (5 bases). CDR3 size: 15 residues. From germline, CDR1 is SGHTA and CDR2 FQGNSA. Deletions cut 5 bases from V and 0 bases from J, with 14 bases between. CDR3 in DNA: TGTGCCAGCAGCCCCGACAGAAGTAGCTCCTACGAGCAGTACTTC. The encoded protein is CASSPDRSSSYEQYF.

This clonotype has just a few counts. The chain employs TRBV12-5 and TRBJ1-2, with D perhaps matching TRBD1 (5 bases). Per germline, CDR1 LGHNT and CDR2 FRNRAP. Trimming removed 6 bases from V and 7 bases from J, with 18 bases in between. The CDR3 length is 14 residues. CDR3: CASGLGTSGGGYTF. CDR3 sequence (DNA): TGTGCTAGTGGCCTTGGGACCTCCGGGGGTGGCTACACCTTC.

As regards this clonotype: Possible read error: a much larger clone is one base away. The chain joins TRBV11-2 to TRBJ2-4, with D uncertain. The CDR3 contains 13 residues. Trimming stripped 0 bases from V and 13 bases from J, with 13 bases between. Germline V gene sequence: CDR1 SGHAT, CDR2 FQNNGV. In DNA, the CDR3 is TGTGCCAGCAGCTTAGAACGGACCTACCAGCAGTACTTC. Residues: CASSLERTYQQYF.

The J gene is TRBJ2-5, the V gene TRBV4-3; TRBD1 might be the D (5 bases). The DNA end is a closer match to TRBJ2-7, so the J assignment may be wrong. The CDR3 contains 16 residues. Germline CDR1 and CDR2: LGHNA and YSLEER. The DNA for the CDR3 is TGCGCCAGCAGCCAAGTAACAGGAGCCAAGACCTACGAGCAGTACTTC. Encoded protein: CASSQVTGAKTYEQYF.

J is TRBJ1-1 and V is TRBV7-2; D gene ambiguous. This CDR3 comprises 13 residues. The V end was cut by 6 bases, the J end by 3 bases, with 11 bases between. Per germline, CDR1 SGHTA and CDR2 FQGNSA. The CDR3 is CASRLQIHTEAFF. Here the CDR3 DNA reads TGTGCCAGCAGATTACAGATACACACTGAAGCTTTCTTT.

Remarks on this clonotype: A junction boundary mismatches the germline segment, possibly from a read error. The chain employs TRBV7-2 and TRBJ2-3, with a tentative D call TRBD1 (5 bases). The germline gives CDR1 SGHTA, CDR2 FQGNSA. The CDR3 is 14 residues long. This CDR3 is CANSLIGAADTQYF. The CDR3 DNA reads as TGTGCCAACAGCTTAATTGGGGCAGCTGATACGCAGTATTTT. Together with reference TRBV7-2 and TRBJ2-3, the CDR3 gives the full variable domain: GAGVSQSPSNKVTEKGKDVELRCDPISGHTALYWYRQSLGQGLEFLIYFQGNSAPDKSGLPSDRFSAERTGGSVSTLTIQRTQQEDSAVYLCANSLIGAADTQYFGPGTRLTVL.

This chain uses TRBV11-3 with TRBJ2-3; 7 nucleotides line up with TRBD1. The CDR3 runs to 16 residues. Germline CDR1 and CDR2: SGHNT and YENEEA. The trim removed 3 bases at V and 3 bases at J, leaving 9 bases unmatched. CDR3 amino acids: CASSLGRQGTTDTQYF. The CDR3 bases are TGTGCCAGCAGCTTGGGACGACAGGGCACGACAGATACGCAGTATTTT.

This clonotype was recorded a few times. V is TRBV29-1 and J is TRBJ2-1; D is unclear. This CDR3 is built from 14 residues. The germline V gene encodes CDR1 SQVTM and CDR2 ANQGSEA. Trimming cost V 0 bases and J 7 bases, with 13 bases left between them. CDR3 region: CSVEDTVQRNEQFF. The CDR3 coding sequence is TGCAGCGTTGAAGATACAGTACAACGGAATGAGCAGTTCTTC.

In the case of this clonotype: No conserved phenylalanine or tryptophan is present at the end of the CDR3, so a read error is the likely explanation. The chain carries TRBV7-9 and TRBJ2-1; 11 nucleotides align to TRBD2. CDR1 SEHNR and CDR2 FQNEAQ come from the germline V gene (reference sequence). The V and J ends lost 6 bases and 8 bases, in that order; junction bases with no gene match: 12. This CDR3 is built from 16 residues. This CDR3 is CASSPTLAGGLDEQFL. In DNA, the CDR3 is TGTGCCAGCAGTCCGACGTTAGCGGGGGGGCTCGATGAGCAGTTCTTA.

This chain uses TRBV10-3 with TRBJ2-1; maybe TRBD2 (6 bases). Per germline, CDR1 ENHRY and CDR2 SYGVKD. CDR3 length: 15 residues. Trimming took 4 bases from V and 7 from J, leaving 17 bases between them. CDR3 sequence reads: CAISGEVIRKNEQFF. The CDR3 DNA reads TGTGCCATCAGTGGGGAGGTAATACGGAAAAATGAGCAGTTCTTC.

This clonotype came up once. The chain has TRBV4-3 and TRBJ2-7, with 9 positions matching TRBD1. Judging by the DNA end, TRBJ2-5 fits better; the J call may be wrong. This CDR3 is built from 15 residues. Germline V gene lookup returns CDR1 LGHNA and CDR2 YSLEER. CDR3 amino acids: CASSQENRGLETQYF. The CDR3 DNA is TGCGCCAGCAGCCAAGAAAACAGGGGGCTAGAGACCCAGTACTTC.

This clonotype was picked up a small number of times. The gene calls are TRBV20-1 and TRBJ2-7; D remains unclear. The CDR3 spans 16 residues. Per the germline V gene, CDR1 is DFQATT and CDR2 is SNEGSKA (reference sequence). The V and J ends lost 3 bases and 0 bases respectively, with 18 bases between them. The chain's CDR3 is CSASTPRFLSSYEQYF. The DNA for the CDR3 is TGCAGTGCTAGTACCCCTAGATTTTTGAGCTCCTACGAGCAGTACTTC.

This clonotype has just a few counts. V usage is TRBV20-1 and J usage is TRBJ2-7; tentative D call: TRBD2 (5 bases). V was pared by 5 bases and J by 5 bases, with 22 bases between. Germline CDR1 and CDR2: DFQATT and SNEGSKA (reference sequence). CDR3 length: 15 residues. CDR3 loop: CSAPSAEAGVNEQYF. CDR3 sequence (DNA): TGCAGTGCTCCCTCCGCGGAGGCAGGAGTGAACGAGCAGTACTTC.

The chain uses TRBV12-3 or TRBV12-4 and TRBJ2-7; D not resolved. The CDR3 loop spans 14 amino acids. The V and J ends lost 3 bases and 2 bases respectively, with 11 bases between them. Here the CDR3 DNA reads TGTGCCAGCAGTTTGATTGTGAGCCCCTACGAGCAGTACTTC. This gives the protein CASSLIVSPYEQYF.

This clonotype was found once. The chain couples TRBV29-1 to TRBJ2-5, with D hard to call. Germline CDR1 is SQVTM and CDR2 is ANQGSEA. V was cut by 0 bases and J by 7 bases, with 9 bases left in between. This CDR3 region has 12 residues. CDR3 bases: TGCAGCGTTGAAGATCCTTCTGGGACCCAGTACTTC. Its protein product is CSVEDPSGTQYF. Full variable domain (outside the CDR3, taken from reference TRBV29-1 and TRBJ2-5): SAVISQKPSRDICQRGTSLTIQCQVDSQVTMMFWYRQQPGQSLTLIATANQGSEATYESGFVIDKFPISRPNLTFSTLTVSNMSPEDSSIYLCSVEDPSGTQYFGPGTRLLVL.

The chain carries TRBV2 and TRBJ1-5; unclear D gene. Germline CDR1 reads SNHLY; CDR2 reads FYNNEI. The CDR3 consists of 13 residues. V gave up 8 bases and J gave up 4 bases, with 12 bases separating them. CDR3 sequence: CASRVAGNQPQHF. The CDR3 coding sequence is TGTGCCAGCCGTGTTGCCGGAAATCAGCCCCAGCATTTT.

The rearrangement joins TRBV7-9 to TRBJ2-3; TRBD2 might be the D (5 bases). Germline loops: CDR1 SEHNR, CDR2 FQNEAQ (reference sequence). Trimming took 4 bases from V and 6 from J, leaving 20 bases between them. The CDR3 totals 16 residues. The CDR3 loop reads CASSSALRGRWDTQYF. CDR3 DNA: TGTGCCAGCAGCTCCGCCCTACGGGGTCGATGGGATACGCAGTATTTT. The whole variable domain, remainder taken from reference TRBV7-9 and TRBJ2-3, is DTGVSQNPRHKITKRGQNVTFRCDPISEHNRLYWYRQTLGQGPEFLTYFQNEAQLEKSRLLSDRFSAERPKGSFSTLEIQRTEQGDSAMYLCASSSALRGRWDTQYFGPGTRLTVL.